The sequence of this TCR beta chain was determined in a study of regulatory T cells in long-lasting Graves disease. Across the whole study: Over 5 years of antithyroid drugs plus positive TSH receptor antibodies defined persistent Graves' disease. Regarding the study as a whole: Persistent disease was associated with favored TRBV28 usage and with favored use of TRBJ1-2 and TRBJ2-5.

Building the TCR beta libraries relied on iRepertoire HTBI primers, and CDR3 regions underwent Arm-PCR. Each CDR3 protein gets one entry after TCRdb re-called the multiplex PCR reads with MiXCR. The sample has 400,000 to 500,000 distinct CDR3 sequences; around a fifth are singletons. This clonotype was seen at least ten times. Its target is unknown. The time point is: persistent/refractory GD, antithyroid drugs over 5 years with positive TRAb. The authors made the TCR library using RNA they extracted from PBMCs. CDR3 length equals 14 residues. Germline-derived CDR1 and CDR2 are SGHVS and FQNEAQ. V was cut by 5 bases and J by 3 bases, with 10 bases left in between.

This chain uses TRBV7-8 with TRBJ1-4, with D unresolved. The receptor's source is a female donor with Graves disease. The starting material was peripheral blood mononuclear cells (PBMCs), obtained when the disease was refractory, from a patient treated with antithyroid drugs. The CDR3 sequence: CASSVQVPNEKLFF. The CDR3 coding sequence is TGTGCCAGCAGCGTTCAGGTCCCTAATGAAAAACTGTTTTTT.